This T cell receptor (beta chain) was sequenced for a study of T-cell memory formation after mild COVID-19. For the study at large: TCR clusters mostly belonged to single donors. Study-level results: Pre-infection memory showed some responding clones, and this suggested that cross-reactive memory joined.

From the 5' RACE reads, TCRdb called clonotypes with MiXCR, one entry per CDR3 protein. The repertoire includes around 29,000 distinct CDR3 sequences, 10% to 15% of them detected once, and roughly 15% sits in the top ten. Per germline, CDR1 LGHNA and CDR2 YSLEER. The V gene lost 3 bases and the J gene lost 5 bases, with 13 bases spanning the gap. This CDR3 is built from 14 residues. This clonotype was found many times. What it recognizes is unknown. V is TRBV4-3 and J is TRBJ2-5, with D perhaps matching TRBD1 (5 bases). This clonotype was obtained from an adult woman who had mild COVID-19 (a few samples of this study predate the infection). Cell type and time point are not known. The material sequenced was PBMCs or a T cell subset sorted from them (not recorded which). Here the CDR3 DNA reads TGCGCCAGCAGCCACGGTGGGGCACGGGAGACCCAGTACTTC. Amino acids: CASSHGGARETQYF.